One sample yielded the 3 T cell receptor beta chains listed below, sequenced in a study of vaccination and CD4 T cells after COVID-19. The antigens these receptors bind are not known. The sample's treatment: approximately 9-day PBMC culture with coronavirus spike peptide pools or control peptides (ViraFEST assay). Sequenced with the Oncomine TCR Beta short-read assay was DNA taken from cultured CD4+ T cells. TCRdb re-analysed the PCR reads in MiXCR, keeping a single row per CDR3 protein. The sample carries roughly 4,000 distinct CDR3 sequences, 20% recorded once. The material sequenced was CD4+ T cells from blood, cultured in vitro. The receptors shown here come from a human donor who had recovered from COVID-19.

The V and J genes are TRBV2 and TRBJ2-7; 10 positions match TRBD1. The CDR3 covers 15 residues. Germline CDR1 SNHLY, CDR2 FYNNEI. J was trimmed by 7 bases and V by 1 base; bases with no gene match: 7. CDR3 loop: CASSEGGQGLGEQYF. CDR3 nucleotide sequence: TGTGCCAGCAGTGAAGGGGGACAGGGGTTAGGAGAGCAGTACTTC.

Relative to its sample, this clonotype is medium-sized (0.01 to 0.1%). The chain links TRBV20-1 to TRBJ1-1; D may be TRBD1 (5 bases). This CDR3 region has 12 residues. Trimming pared 3 bases from V and 6 bases from J, leaving 11 bases between. The V gene's germline CDR1 is DFQATT and CDR2 SNEGSKA (reference sequence). CDR3: CSARRGPPEAFF. CDR3 sequence (DNA): TGCAGTGCTAGGAGGGGACCGCCTGAAGCTTTCTTT.

The chain couples TRBV6-1 to TRBJ2-7; D is unresolved. V was shortened by 6 bases and J by 2 bases, with 20 bases between the two germline ends. The CDR3 is 16 residues long. Germline loops: CDR1 MNHNS, CDR2 SASEGT. The CDR3 sequence: CASRVLPNVAAYEQYF. The CDR3 DNA follows: TGTGCCAGCAGGGTTCTGCCCAATGTGGCAGCCTACGAGCAGTACTTC.